This TCR beta chain was found in a study of technical replicates of blood from several donors. The germline V gene encodes CDR1 SGHDT and CDR2 YYEEEE. The CDR3 consists of 13 residues. Trimming took 3 bases from V and 5 from J, leaving 11 bases between them. Method: immunoSEQ multiplex PCR; TCRdb's copy keeps in-frame clones and lacks some. The data hold about 85,000 clones, with roughly 94% observed a single time. In this sample, this clone turned up once. Sequenced material: T cells isolated from PBMCs. The source of this sequence is a human donor in good health. The chain links TRBV5-6 to TRBJ2-5; weak D call: TRBD1 (6 bases). Here the CDR3 DNA reads TGTGCCAGCAGCTCGACAGGACGGGAGACCCAGTACTTC. Translation gives CASSSTGRETQYF.